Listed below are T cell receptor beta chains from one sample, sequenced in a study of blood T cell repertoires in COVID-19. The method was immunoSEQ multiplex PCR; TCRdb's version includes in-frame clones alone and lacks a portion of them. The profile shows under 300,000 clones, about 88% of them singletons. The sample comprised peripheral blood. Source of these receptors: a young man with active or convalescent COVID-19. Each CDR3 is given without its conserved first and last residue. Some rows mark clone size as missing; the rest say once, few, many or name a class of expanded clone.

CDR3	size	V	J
ASSPRFGAGELF	NA	TRBV18	TRBJ2-2
AWNLGGYNEQF	NA	TRBV30	TRBJ2-1
ASTLGGTAYEQY	NA	TRBV7-9	TRBJ2-7
ASSVRQSRGVSGANVLT	NA	TRBV7-9	TRBJ2-6
ASSWGQGRSGYT	NA	TRBV28	TRBJ1-2
ASSDSVANTGELF	few	TRBV25-1	TRBJ2-2
SVGGTGGNYEQY	few	TRBV29-1	TRBJ2-7
ASSYSSGGSNEKLF	NA	TRBV6-5	TRBJ1-4
ASSWAGGPDTQY	NA	TRBV5-1	TRBJ2-3
ATSPGGDTDTQY	NA	TRBV10-3	TRBJ2-3
ASRGTAAGTEAF	NA	TRBV4-2	TRBJ1-1
ASSEWGSTDTQY	once	TRBV10-1	TRBJ2-3
ASSFDRGPYEQY	NA	TRBV27	TRBJ2-7
ASSPGGTDTQY	NA	TRBV19	TRBJ2-3
ASSVAGSKISPLH	NA	TRBV9	TRBJ1-6
ASSNWYEQY	NA	TRBV3-1/TRBV3-2	TRBJ2-7
ASRGRTWETQY	NA	TRBV6-5	TRBJ2-5
ASSDGTGTHEQY	NA	TRBV6-1	TRBJ2-7
ASSYGTGLDTQY	few	TRBV6-5	TRBJ2-3
ASSLNGRLHYGYT	NA	TRBV7-2	TRBJ1-2
ASSQERGVKTQY	NA	TRBV3-1/TRBV3-2	TRBJ2-5
ASSPQYQQF	NA	TRBV7-8	TRBJ2-1
ATSDPLGANTGELF	NA	TRBV24-1	TRBJ2-2
ASSRTAEGEKLF	NA	TRBV5-1	TRBJ1-4